Listed here is a single TCR beta chain. Its antigen remains unknown. Additional DNA sequences in this sample encode the identical CDR3. This sample was included in a study of cytomegalovirus exposure and HLA in healthy donors. General study points: It was reportedly the case that the classifier diagnosed cytomegalovirus status with high specificity and sensitivity.

J gave up 2 bases and V 2 bases, and 3 bases lay outside the gene matches. Germline values: CDR1 KGHSH, CDR2 LQKENI. The CDR3 contains 15 residues. Primers: 60 Vbeta forward and 13 Jbeta reverse. Method: immunoSEQ multiplex PCR; TCRdb's copy keeps in-frame clones and lacks some. The sample consists of fewer than 200,000 clones, approximately 78% of them appearing once. The sample comprised PBMCs. The J gene is TRBJ1-5, the V gene TRBV18; the match to TRBD1 covers 7 bases. The receptor comes from a woman between 18 and 30 years old in good health and CMV-seronegative. DNA of the CDR3: TGTGCCAGCTCACCATCCACAGGGGGCAATCAGCCCCAGCATTTT. Its translation: CASSPSTGGNQPQHF. The full variable domain, rest sourced from reference TRBV18 and TRBJ1-5, is NAGVMQNPRHLVRRRGQEARLRCSPMKGHSHVYWYRQLPEEGLKFMVYLQKENIIDESGMPKERFSAEFPKEGPSILRIQQVVRGDSAAYFCASSPSTGGNQPQHFGDGTRLSIL.